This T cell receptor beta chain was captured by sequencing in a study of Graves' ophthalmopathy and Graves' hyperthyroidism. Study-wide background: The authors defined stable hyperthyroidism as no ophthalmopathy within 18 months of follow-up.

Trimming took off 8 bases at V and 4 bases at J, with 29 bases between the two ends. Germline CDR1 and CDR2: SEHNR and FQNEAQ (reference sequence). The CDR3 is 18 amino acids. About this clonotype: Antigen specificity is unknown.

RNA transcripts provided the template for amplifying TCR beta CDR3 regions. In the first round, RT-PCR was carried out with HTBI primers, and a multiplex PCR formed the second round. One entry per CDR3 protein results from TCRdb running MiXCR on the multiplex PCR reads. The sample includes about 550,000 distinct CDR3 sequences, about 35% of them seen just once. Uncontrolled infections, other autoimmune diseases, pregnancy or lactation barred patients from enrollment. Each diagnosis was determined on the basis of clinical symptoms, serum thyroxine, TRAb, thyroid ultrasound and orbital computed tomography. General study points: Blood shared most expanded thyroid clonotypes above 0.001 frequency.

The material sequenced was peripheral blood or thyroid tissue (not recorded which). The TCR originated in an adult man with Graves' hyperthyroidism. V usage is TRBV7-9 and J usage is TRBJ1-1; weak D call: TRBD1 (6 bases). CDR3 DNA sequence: TGTGCCAGCTCACCAGTCCGGGACTCCAAGGGGGGTAGCACTGAAGCTTTCTTT. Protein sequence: CASSPVRDSKGGSTEAFF.